Described below is a single T cell receptor beta chain sequence and its context. The length of the CDR3 is 16 residues. In germline, CDR1 is MNHEY, CDR2 SMNVEV (reference sequence). Germline trimming cut 1 base from V and 6 bases from J; bases unmatched to any gene: 7. This sample was included in a study of control samples from healthy donors and cancer patients. Assay used: immunoSEQ multiplex PCR; TCRdb lists only in-frame clones, some missing. The sample yields 90,000 to 150,000 clones, 80% to 95% seen once. Sequencing was performed on blood. The chain uses TRBV27 and TRBJ2-1, with TRBD1 matching over 9 bases. The sequence derives from a woman between 18 and 29 years old in good health. The CDR3 loop reads CASSLYRTGAGNEQFF. CDR3 in DNA: TGTGCCAGCAGTTTATACAGGACAGGGGCGGGCAATGAGCAGTTCTTC.